Below are 2 T cell receptor beta chains sequenced from a single sample in a study of identical twins. TCRdb used MiXCR to reprocess the 5' RACE reads, holding one entry per CDR3 protein. Counted here are 1.5 million to 2 million distinct CDR3 sequences, under 35% occurring once; the ten biggest clones make up less than 0.35%. The sequenced sample consisted of cord blood. The receptors originated from a newborn girl in good health.

This clonotype was seen more than once but under ten times. This chain connects TRBV9 to TRBJ2-3; D unclear. Trimming pared 0 bases from V and 5 bases from J, leaving 10 bases between. Germline values: CDR1 SGDLS, CDR2 YYNGEE. The CDR3 is 14 residues long. The CDR3, as DNA: TGTGCCAGCAGCGTAGAGTCGCGGCTAGATACGCAGTATTTT. This encodes CASSVESRLDTQYF.

J is TRBJ2-3 and V is TRBV3-1; D possibly matches TRBD1 or TRBD2 (5 bases each). With 1 base removed from V and 1 base from J, the gap between germline ends came to 9 bases. CDR1 and CDR2 (germline): LGHDT, YNNKEL (reference sequence). The CDR3 contains 15 residues. CDR3 sequence: CASSQVGDGTDTQYF. Written as DNA, the CDR3 is TGTGCCAGCAGCCAAGTCGGGGACGGCACAGATACGCAGTATTTT.